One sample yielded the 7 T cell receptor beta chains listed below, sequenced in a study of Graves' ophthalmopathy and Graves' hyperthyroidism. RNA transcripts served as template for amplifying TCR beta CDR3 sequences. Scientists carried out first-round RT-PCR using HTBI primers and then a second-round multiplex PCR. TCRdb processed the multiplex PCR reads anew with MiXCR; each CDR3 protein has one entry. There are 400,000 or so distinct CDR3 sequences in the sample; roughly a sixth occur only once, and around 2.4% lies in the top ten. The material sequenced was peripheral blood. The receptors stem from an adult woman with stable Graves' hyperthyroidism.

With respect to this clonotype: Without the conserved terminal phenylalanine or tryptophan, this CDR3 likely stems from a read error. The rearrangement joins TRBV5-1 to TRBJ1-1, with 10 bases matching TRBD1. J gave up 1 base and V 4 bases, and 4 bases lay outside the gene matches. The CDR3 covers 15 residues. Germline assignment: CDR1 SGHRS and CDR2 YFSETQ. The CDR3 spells CASSRQGAGNTEAFS. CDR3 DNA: TGCGCCAGCAGCAGACAGGGGGCGGGGAACACTGAAGCTTTCTCT.

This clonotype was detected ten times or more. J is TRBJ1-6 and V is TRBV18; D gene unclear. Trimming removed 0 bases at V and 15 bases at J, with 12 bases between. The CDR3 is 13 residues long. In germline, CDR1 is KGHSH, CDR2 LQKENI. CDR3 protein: CASSPPGRSVLHF. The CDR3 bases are TGTGCCAGCTCACCACCAGGCAGGTCGGTCCTCCACTTT.

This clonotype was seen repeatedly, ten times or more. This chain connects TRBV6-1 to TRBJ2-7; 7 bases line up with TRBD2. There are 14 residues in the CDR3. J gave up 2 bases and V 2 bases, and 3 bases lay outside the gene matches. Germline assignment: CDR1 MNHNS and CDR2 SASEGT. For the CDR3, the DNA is TGTGCCAGCAGTGAACGGGGGGTTACCTACGAGCAGTACTTC. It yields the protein CASSERGVTYEQYF.

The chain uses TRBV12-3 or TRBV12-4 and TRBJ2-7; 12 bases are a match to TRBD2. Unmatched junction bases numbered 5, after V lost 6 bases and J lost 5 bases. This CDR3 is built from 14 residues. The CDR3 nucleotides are TGTGCCAGCAGGGCGACTAGCGGGAGAAACGAGCAGTACTTC. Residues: CASRATSGRNEQYF.

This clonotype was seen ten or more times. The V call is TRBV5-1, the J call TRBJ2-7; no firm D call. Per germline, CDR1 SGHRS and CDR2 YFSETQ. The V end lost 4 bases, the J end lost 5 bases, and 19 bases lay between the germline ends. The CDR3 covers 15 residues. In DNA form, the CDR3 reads TGCGCCAGCAGCCCTCAAGGCTCGCTCTCTGACGAGCAGTACTTC. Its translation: CASSPQGSLSDEQYF.

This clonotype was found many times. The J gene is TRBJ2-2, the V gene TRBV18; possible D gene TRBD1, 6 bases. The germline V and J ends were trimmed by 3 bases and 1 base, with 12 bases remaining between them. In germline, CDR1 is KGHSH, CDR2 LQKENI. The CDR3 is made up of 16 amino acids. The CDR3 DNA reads TGTGCCAGCTCACCGTCAGGGGTCAAGAACACCGGGGAGCTGTTTTTT. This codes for CASSPSGVKNTGELFF.

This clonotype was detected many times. DNA of the CDR3: TGTGCCAGCAGTGGCCGGACTACCTTATCCTACGAGCAGTACTTC. Its protein is CASSGRTTLSYEQYF. This sequence joins TRBV28 and TRBJ2-7, with D possibly being TRBD2 (6 bases). V shed 5 bases and J shed 1 base, with 15 bases lying between them. This CDR3 is built from 15 residues. Per germline, CDR1 MDHEN and CDR2 SYDVKM.